The present entry profiles one T cell receptor (beta chain) with its context. The same CDR3 is also encoded by other DNA sequences in this sample. These data belong to a study of blood T cell repertoires in COVID-19. Method: immunoSEQ multiplex PCR; TCRdb's copy keeps in-frame clones and lacks some. The sample consists of 250,000 or so clones, roughly 85% of them appearing once. Sequencing used PBMCs or T cells enriched from blood (not recorded which). The clonotype comes from a man aged 30-40 years who had recovered from COVID-19.

The CDR3 sequence: CASSLGQNTEAFF. Written as DNA, the CDR3 is TGTGCCAGCAGCTTAGGGCAGAACACTGAAGCTTTCTTT. The chain has TRBV7-2 and TRBJ1-1; D is uncertain. Germline lookup yields CDR1 SGHTA and CDR2 FQGNSA. The CDR3 totals 13 residues. Trimming shortened V by 1 base and J by 1 base, and 4 bases separated the two germline ends. Combining the CDR3 with reference TRBV7-2 and TRBJ1-1 gives the whole variable domain GAGVSQSPSNKVTEKGKDVELRCDPISGHTALYWYRQSLGQGLEFLIYFQGNSAPDKSGLPSDRFSAERTGGSVSTLTIQRTQQEDSAVYLCASSLGQNTEAFFGQGTRLTVV.